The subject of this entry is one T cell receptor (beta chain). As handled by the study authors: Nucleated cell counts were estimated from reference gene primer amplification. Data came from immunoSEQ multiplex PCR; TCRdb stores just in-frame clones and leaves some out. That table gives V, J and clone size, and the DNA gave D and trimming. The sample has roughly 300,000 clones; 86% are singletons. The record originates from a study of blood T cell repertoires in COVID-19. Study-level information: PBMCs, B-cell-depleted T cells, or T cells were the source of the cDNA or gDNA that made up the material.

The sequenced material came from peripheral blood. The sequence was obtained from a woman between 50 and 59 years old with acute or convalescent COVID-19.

The CDR3 protein is CSASKLAIETQYF. The CDR3 nucleotides read TGCAGTGCTAGTAAGCTAGCGATAGAGACCCAGTACTTC. The chain joins TRBV20-1 to TRBJ2-5, with TRBD2 as a possible D gene (6 bases). Germline V gives CDR1 DFQATT, CDR2 SNEGSKA (reference sequence). V was cut by 3 bases and J by 4 bases, with 12 bases left in between. This CDR3 has 13 residues.